This T cell receptor beta chain was identified in a study of blood T cell repertoires in COVID-19. Per the original data handling: Quantification of nucleated cells was approximated via reference gene primer amplification. This table comes from immunoSEQ multiplex PCR, and its TCRdb copy is limited to in-frame clones, with some not included. From that table come the V and J calls and clone size; the DNA was used to work out D and trimming. The repertoire includes some 280,000 clones, roughly 90% of them detected once, and approximately 12% sits in the top ten. The length of the CDR3 is 15 residues. CDR1 is SEHNR and CDR2 is FQNEAQ in the germline V gene (reference sequence). V was cut by 3 bases and J by 0 bases, with 8 bases left in between. This clone has a handful of counts.

Sequences were obtained from peripheral blood. This clonotype originated in a woman aged 55-70 years with acute or convalescent COVID-19. The chain employs TRBV7-9 and TRBJ1-4; D ambiguous. Here the CDR3 DNA reads TGTGCCAGCAGCTTGAAGGGAGCAACTAATGAAAAACTGTTTTTT. Residues: CASSLKGATNEKLFF.